Following are 11 T cell receptor beta chains from one sample sequenced in a study of blood T cells in healthy people across ages. A second PCR of roughly 6 to 12 cycles used a sample-barcoded 5' primer and a J-beta primer mix. In TCRdb, the 5' RACE reads were re-called with MiXCR into one record per CDR3 protein. The table has nearly 800,000 distinct CDR3 sequences, 56% seen once; the top ten hold around a quarter. The sequencing sample was made of blood. Receptors were obtained from a man aged 40-50 years in good health.

The rearrangement uses TRBV20-1 and TRBJ2-1; 13 nucleotides align to TRBD2. Germline assignment: CDR1 DFQATT and CDR2 SNEGSKA (reference sequence). The CDR3 contains 16 residues. V dropped 4 bases and J dropped 2; count of bases not matched to a gene: 5. This CDR3 is CSAMTSGGPPYNEQFF. The DNA of the CDR3 is TGCAGTGCTATGACTAGCGGGGGGCCCCCCTACAATGAGCAGTTCTTC.

This chain uses TRBV20-1 with TRBJ2-7, with 7 bases matching TRBD2. Germline V gene sequence: CDR1 DFQATT, CDR2 SNEGSKA (reference sequence). This CDR3 is built from 14 residues. Germline trimming cut 2 bases from V and 7 bases from J; bases unmatched to any gene: 11. The CDR3 DNA reads TGCAGTGCTAGACCCCGGGGAGGGATCCATGAGCAGTACTTC. It specifies CSARPRGGIHEQYF.

V gene TRBV29-1 combines with J gene TRBJ2-6; D not resolved. Germline V CDR1 and CDR2: SQVTM, ANQGSEA. V dropped 4 bases and J dropped 0 bases, with 4 bases sitting between them. The length of the CDR3 is 13 residues. The CDR3 here is CSVVGSGANVLTF. Written as DNA, the CDR3 is TGCAGCGTTGTTGGCTCTGGGGCCAACGTCCTGACTTTC.

The chain recombines TRBV7-6 with TRBJ2-1; unclear D gene. This CDR3 comprises 13 residues. Germline CDR1 and CDR2: SGHVS and FNYEAQ. The germline V and J ends were trimmed by 5 bases and 9 bases, with 14 bases remaining between them. Here the CDR3 reads CASSAFRWTEQFF. CDR3 coding DNA: TGTGCCAGCAGCGCATTTCGATGGACTGAGCAGTTCTTC.

The chain links TRBV5-1 to TRBJ2-5, with a possible D match to TRBD1 (6 bases). Judging by the DNA end, TRBJ2-7 fits better; the J call may be wrong. Germline values: CDR1 SGHRS, CDR2 YFSETQ. This CDR3 comprises 14 residues. The CDR3 loop is CASSFNGRGNEQYF. The CDR3, as DNA: TGCGCCAGCAGCTTTAATGGCAGGGGTAACGAGCAGTACTTC.

The rearrangement links TRBV7-2 to TRBJ1-6; TRBD1 aligns across 7 bases. CDR1 is SGHTA, CDR2 FQGNSA, per germline. The CDR3 covers 14 residues. The V segment lost 6 bases and the J segment 5 bases; nucleotides outside the gene matches: 4. The CDR3 coding sequence is TGTGCCAGCAGATCCGGGACAGATAATTCACCCCTCCACTTT. It specifies CASRSGTDNSPLHF.

This clonotype was picked up a small number of times. The chain links TRBV9 to TRBJ1-4, with 8 bases matching TRBD1. CDR1 is SGDLS and CDR2 is YYNGEE in the germline V gene. V shed 0 bases, J shed 7 bases, and the junction held 5 bases outside the gene matches. The CDR3 is made up of 15 amino acids. The CDR3 DNA reads as TGTGCCAGCAGCGTAGGAAAACAGGGGGGTGAAAAACTGTTTTTT. It codes for CASSVGKQGGEKLFF.

In DNA form, the CDR3 reads TGTGCCAGCGCCCAAGGGGCCGGGAGTCTCGCCTACGAGCAGTACTTC. Amino acid sequence: CASAQGAGSLAYEQYF. This rearrangement joins TRBV12-3 or TRBV12-4 to TRBJ2-7, with D perhaps TRBD2 (6 bases). V shed 8 bases and J shed 2 bases, with 22 bases lying between them. This CDR3 is 16 amino acids long.

The chain's CDR3 is CASSLSGGNQETQYF. CDR3 in DNA: TGTGCCAGCAGCCTTAGCGGGGGTAACCAAGAGACCCAGTACTTC. The J gene is TRBJ2-5, the V gene TRBV7-9, with 9 bases fitting TRBD2. This CDR3 contains 15 residues. CDR1 and CDR2 from the germline V gene are SEHNR and FQNEAQ (reference sequence). The V and J ends lost 5 bases and 0 bases, in that order; junction bases with no gene match: 4.

This clonotype was picked up a small number of times. The genes are TRBV3-1 and TRBJ2-1, with 10 positions matching TRBD2. This CDR3 region has 23 residues. Germline trimming cut 6 bases from V and 1 base from J; bases unmatched to any gene: 27. CDR1 is LGHDT, CDR2 YNNKEL, per germline (reference sequence). Here the CDR3 reads CASRARSRPSGGLGRGSYNEQFF. The CDR3 DNA reads as TGTGCCAGCAGAGCAAGATCCCGTCCTAGCGGGGGCCTCGGAAGGGGGTCCTACAATGAGCAGTTCTTC.

V gene TRBV20-1 combines with J gene TRBJ1-1, with 7 nucleotides matching TRBD1. This CDR3 comprises 14 residues. J was trimmed by 0 bases and V by 8 bases; bases with no gene match: 9. The V gene's germline CDR1 is DFQATT and CDR2 SNEGSKA (reference sequence). CDR3 nucleotide sequence: TGCAGTCGTCTATCGGGACAGCTGAACACTGAAGCTTTCTTT. Translation gives CSRLSGQLNTEAFF.